The rows below give T cell receptor beta chains drawn from one sample of a study of cytomegalovirus exposure and HLA in healthy donors. Measured with immunoSEQ multiplex PCR; TCRdb has only the in-frame clones, and not every one. The sample lists some 200,000 clones, 9.5% occurring once. Sequences were obtained from PBMCs. Receptor source: a young woman in good health and CMV-seropositive. The CDR3 runs from the conserved cysteine through the conserved F or W. Each record gives: D gene, clone size, CDR3 length, J gene, V gene, CDR3 DNA, CDR3 protein. A D gene is named only where the DNA matches it firmly. The listing skips clone size in some rows; elsewhere it reads once, few, many or a size class.

d_gene: .; abundance: few; len: 16; j_gene: TRBJ2-6; v_gene: TRBV27; CDR3nt: TGTGCCAGCAGTACTTACAGGTCCTCTGGGGCCAACGTCCTGACTTTC; CDR3aa: CASSTYRSSGANVLTF
d_gene: .; abundance: few; len: 16; j_gene: TRBJ2-7; v_gene: TRBV6-6; CDR3nt: TGTGCCAGCAGTTACTCATCCCCTAGCTACTCCTACGAGCAGTACTTC; CDR3aa: CASSYSSPSYSYEQYF
d_gene: .; abundance: .; len: 16; j_gene: TRBJ2-5; v_gene: TRBV5-1; CDR3nt: TGCGCCAGCAGCTTGGATGTGGCGGGGCCTCAGGAGACCCAGTACTTC; CDR3aa: CASSLDVAGPQETQYF
d_gene: TRBD1; abundance: few; len: 13; j_gene: TRBJ2-7; v_gene: TRBV5-6; CDR3nt: TGTGCCAGCAGCTTGGTCTACAGGGGCGAGCAGTACTTC; CDR3aa: CASSLVYRGEQYF
d_gene: TRBD1; abundance: .; len: 16; j_gene: TRBJ2-3; v_gene: TRBV7-9; CDR3nt: TGTGCCAGCAGCCCCCTACAGGGGCCAGGCACAGATACGCAGTATTTT; CDR3aa: CASSPLQGPGTDTQYF
d_gene: .; abundance: few; len: 10; j_gene: TRBJ1-5; v_gene: TRBV20-1; CDR3nt: TGCAGTGCTGGTCTAAGGCCCCAGCATTTT; CDR3aa: CSAGLRPQHF
d_gene: TRBD1; abundance: few; len: 15; j_gene: TRBJ1-2; v_gene: TRBV5-5; CDR3nt: TGTGCCAGCAGCTTGTATTATCAGGGGGCGGACGGCTACACCTTC; CDR3aa: CASSLYYQGADGYTF
d_gene: TRBD2; abundance: .; len: 15; j_gene: TRBJ2-3; v_gene: TRBV19; CDR3nt: TGTGCCAGTAGTACTAGCGGGGCTTTTGGAGATAAGCAGTATTTT; CDR3aa: CASSTSGAFGDKQYF
d_gene: .; abundance: .; len: 13; j_gene: TRBJ2-5; v_gene: TRBV4-1; CDR3nt: TGCGCCAGCAGCCAAGATCAGGTGGAGACCCAGTACTTC; CDR3aa: CASSQDQVETQYF
d_gene: TRBD1; abundance: .; len: 15; j_gene: TRBJ2-1; v_gene: TRBV11-2; CDR3nt: TGTGCCAGCAGCTTAGGGGACAGCTCCTACAATGAGCAGTTCTTC; CDR3aa: CASSLGDSSYNEQFF
d_gene: TRBD2; abundance: .; len: 15; j_gene: TRBJ2-1; v_gene: TRBV4-2; CDR3nt: TGTGCCAGCAGCCAAGCGGCGGCGGGAGGTTATGAGCAGTTCTTC; CDR3aa: CASSQAAAGGYEQFF
d_gene: TRBD2; abundance: few; len: 15; j_gene: TRBJ2-7; v_gene: TRBV2; CDR3nt: TGTGCCAGCACCCCTTCTAGCGGGAGGACCTACGAGCAGTACTTC; CDR3aa: CASTPSSGRTYEQYF
d_gene: TRBD1; abundance: .; len: 16; j_gene: TRBJ1-1; v_gene: TRBV4-1; CDR3nt: TGCGCCAGCGCATCCGGGACAGGGGGCTTGAACACTGAAGCTTTCTTT; CDR3aa: CASASGTGGLNTEAFF
d_gene: TRBD2; abundance: .; len: 17; j_gene: TRBJ2-3; v_gene: TRBV10-1; CDR3nt: TGCGCCAGCAGTGATGGCGCGGGAGGTATTTTGGCAGATACGCAGTATTTT; CDR3aa: CASSDGAGGILADTQYF
d_gene: .; abundance: .; len: 15; j_gene: TRBJ2-7; v_gene: TRBV5-1; CDR3nt: TGCGCCAGCAGCCTTGCGGGCCTTAGAAAGGACGAGCAGTACTTC; CDR3aa: CASSLAGLRKDEQYF
d_gene: .; abundance: .; len: 13; j_gene: TRBJ2-5; v_gene: TRBV7-2; CDR3nt: TGTGCCAGCAGCTTTATCAGGGTACAGACCCAGTACTTC; CDR3aa: CASSFIRVQTQYF
d_gene: .; abundance: few; len: 13; j_gene: TRBJ2-7; v_gene: TRBV6-1; CDR3nt: TGTGCCAGCTACAGCCAACGGGGGTACGAGCAGTACTTC; CDR3aa: CASYSQRGYEQYF
d_gene: .; abundance: few; len: 15; j_gene: TRBJ1-5; v_gene: TRBV2; CDR3nt: TGTGCCAGCCGATCAGGGGTGAATGGCAATCAGCCCCAGCATTTT; CDR3aa: CASRSGVNGNQPQHF